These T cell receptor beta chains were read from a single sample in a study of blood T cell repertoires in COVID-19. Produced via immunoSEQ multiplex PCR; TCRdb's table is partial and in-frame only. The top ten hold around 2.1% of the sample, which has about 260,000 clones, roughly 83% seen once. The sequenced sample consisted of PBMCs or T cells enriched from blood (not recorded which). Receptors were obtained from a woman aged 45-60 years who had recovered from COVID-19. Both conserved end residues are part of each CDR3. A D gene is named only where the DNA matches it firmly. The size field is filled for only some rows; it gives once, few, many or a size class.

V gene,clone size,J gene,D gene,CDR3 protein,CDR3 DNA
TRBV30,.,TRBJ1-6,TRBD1,CAWTRRTGDNSPLHF,TGTGCCTGGACCCGACGGACAGGGGATAATTCACCCCTCCACTTT
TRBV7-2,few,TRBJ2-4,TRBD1,CASSLARQGRSTKNIQYF,TGTGCCAGCAGCTTGGCCAGACAGGGAAGGTCCACCAAAAACATTCAGTACTTC
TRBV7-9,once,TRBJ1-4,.,CASSLDNRLEKLFF,TGTGCCAGCAGCTTAGACAACAGGTTGGAAAAACTGTTTTTT
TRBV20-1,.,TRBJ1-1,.,CSASGRLNTEAFF,TGCAGTGCTAGTGGCAGGTTGAACACTGAAGCTTTCTTT
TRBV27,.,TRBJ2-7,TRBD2,CASSPLAGGSYEQYF,TGTGCCAGCAGCCCTCTAGCGGGAGGGTCCTACGAGCAGTACTTC
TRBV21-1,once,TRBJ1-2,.,CASTSLPGQGSYRGYTF,TGTGCCAGCACCTCGTTACCGGGACAGGGAAGTTACCGCGGCTACACCTTC
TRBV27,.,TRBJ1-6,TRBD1,CASSYRNRGNSPLHF,TGTGCCAGCAGTTATCGTAACAGGGGTAATTCACCCCTCCACTTT
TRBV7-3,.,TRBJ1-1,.,CASSLSGQMNTEAFF,TGTGCCAGCAGCCTTTCTGGCCAGATGAACACTGAAGCTTTCTTT
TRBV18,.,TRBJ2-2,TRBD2,CASSPTGGTSVGELFF,TGTGCCAGCTCACCAACCGGAGGGACTAGCGTCGGGGAGCTGTTTTTT
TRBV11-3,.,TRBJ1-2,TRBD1,CASSSRDRDGYTF,TGTGCCAGCAGCTCGCGGGACAGGGACGGCTACACCTTC
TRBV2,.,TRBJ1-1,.,CASSVAGDTEAFF,TGTGCCAGCAGTGTTGCAGGGGACACTGAAGCTTTCTTT
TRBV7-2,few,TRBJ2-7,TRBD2,CASSFGTSRSEQYF,TGTGCCAGCAGCTTCGGGACTAGCAGGAGCGAGCAGTACTTC
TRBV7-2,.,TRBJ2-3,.,CASSLDYLSTDTQYF,TGTGCCAGCAGCTTGGACTACCTGAGCACAGATACGCAGTATTTT
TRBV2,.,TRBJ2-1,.,CASRTGATGEQFF,TGTGCCAGCAGGACGGGAGCAACGGGGGAGCAGTTCTTC
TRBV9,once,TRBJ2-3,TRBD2,CASSVLAGNDDTQYF,TGTGCCAGCAGCGTACTAGCGGGAAATGACGATACGCAGTATTTT
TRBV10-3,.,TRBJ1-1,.,CAITPGVDLGTEAFF,TGTGCCATCACCCCGGGCGTGGACTTAGGCACTGAAGCTTTCTTT
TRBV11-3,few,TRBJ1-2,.,CASSLPGQISNYGYTF,TGTGCCAGCAGCTTACCCGGACAGATTTCTAACTATGGCTACACCTTC
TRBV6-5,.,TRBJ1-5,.,CASSPPGRQPQHF,TGTGCCAGCAGTCCCCCTGGCAGGCAGCCCCAGCATTTT
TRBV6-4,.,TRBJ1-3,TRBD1,CASSDSDRAYSGNTIYF,TGTGCCAGCAGTGACTCGGACAGGGCCTACTCTGGAAACACCATATATTTT
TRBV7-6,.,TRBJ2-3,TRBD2,CASSYTPAGGTDTQYF,TGTGCCAGCAGCTACACACCAGCGGGGGGCACAGATACGCAGTATTTT
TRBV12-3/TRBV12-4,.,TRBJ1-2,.,CASRQGRRGYTF,TGTGCCAGCAGACAGGGTAGGAGAGGCTACACCTTC
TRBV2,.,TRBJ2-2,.,CASRAGTTTGELFF,TGTGCCAGCCGAGCCGGGACAACCACCGGGGAGCTGTTTTTT
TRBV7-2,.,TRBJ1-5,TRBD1,CASSLAGTGVNQPQHF,TGTGCCAGCAGCTTAGCCGGGACAGGGGTTAATCAGCCCCAGCATTTT
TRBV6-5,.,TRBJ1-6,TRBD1,CASSSDRNSPLHF,TGTGCCAGCAGCTCGGACAGGAATTCACCCCTCCACTTT
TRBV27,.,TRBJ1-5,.,CASSPRGQPYSNQPQHF,TGTGCCAGCAGTCCGCGGGGTCAGCCCTATAGCAATCAGCCCCAGCATTTT
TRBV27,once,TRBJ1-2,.,CASSPAGGVYGYTF,TGTGCCAGCAGCCCCGCCGGGGGAGTCTATGGCTACACCTTC
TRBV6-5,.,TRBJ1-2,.,CASSYGQGLGYTF,TGTGCCAGCAGTTACGGTCAGGGGCTTGGCTACACCTTC